Each of the 19 T cell receptor beta chains below was sequenced from the same sample in a study of T cells in Graves' hyperthyroidism and ophthalmopathy. RNA transcripts served as the template for amplifying TCR beta CDR3 regions. TCR CDR3 underwent first-round RT-PCR with the HTBI primer set. TCRdb passed the multiplex PCR reads through MiXCR, listing each CDR3 protein once. Of roughly 840,000 distinct CDR3 sequences in the sample, 35% to 45% were seen once. The sample consisted of blood. These receptors were taken from a young man with Graves' hyperthyroidism.

The rearrangement links TRBV5-6 to TRBJ1-5; 8 positions match TRBD1. Germline trimming cut 4 bases from V and 7 bases from J; bases unmatched to any gene: 7. In germline, CDR1 is SGHDT, CDR2 YYEEEE. The CDR3 has 14 amino acids. The CDR3 sequence: CASSPRTGIQPQHF. DNA of the CDR3: TGTGCCAGCAGCCCCCGGACAGGGATCCAGCCCCAGCATTTT.

This clonotype occurred a few times. The rearrangement joins TRBV2 to TRBJ1-6, with 9 bases aligning to TRBD1. The CDR3 spans 15 residues. Trimming took 6 bases from V and 7 from J; bases not matched to a gene: 7. The germline V gene encodes CDR1 SNHLY and CDR2 FYNNEI. In DNA form, the CDR3 reads TGTGCCAGCAGCTCAAACGACAGGGGGAATTCACCCCTCCACTTT. Protein product: CASSSNDRGNSPLHF.

This clonotype was recorded at least ten times. The V call is TRBV7-9, the J call TRBJ2-7, with 7 positions matching TRBD1. The CDR3 loop spans 15 amino acids. Germline V gene sequence: CDR1 SEHNR, CDR2 FQNEAQ (reference sequence). V shed 5 bases and J 0 bases; nucleotides not matched to a gene: 7. The chain's CDR3 is CASSDSGTASYEQYF. DNA of the CDR3: TGTGCCAGCAGCGACTCCGGGACAGCCTCCTACGAGCAGTACTTC.

In its sample, this clonotype was seen many times. The chain couples TRBV2 to TRBJ1-4, with TRBD1 as a possible D gene (6 bases). This CDR3 has 13 residues. CDR1 SNHLY and CDR2 FYNNEI come from the germline V gene. Trimming took 6 bases from V and 8 from J, leaving 13 bases between them. DNA of the CDR3: TGTGCCAGCAGGTGGGGGGCGGGCGAAAAACTGTTTTTT. This sequence encodes CASRWGAGEKLFF.

The rearrangement joins TRBV7-9 to TRBJ1-4; D is undetermined. The V end was cut by 5 bases, the J end by 4 bases, with 11 bases between. Germline V gene lookup returns CDR1 SEHNR and CDR2 FQNEAQ (reference sequence). The CDR3 has 14 amino acids. The CDR3 here is CASSPGGINEKLFF. The CDR3, as DNA: TGTGCCAGCAGCCCCGGCGGGATTAATGAAAAACTGTTTTTT.

This chain joins TRBV6-5 and TRBJ1-4, with a weak D call TRBD1 (5 bases). The length of the CDR3 is 18 residues. CDR1 and CDR2 from the germline V gene are MNHEY and SVGAGI. Trimming cost V 4 bases and J 5 bases, with 23 bases left between them. Here the CDR3 DNA reads TGTGCCAGCAGTTCCTCCGGGGACGGGCCCGTGGGAAATGAAAAACTGTTTTTT. It codes for CASSSSGDGPVGNEKLFF.

Remarks on this clonotype: The junction and the germline gene differ at one end; a read error may be behind it. The chain combines TRBV5-8 with TRBJ2-5; tentatively, D is TRBD1 or TRBD2 (6 bases each). The CDR3 contains 15 residues. CDR1 is SGHTS, CDR2 YDEGEE, per germline. The CDR3: CASSRKGGQQETQYF. CDR3 sequence (DNA): TGCGCCAGCAGCCGGAAAGGGGGGCAGCAAGAGACCCAGTACTTC.

The CDR3 DNA reads TGTGCCAGCAGCCCCTTAGGACTAGCGGGGACTAGCTCCTACGAGCAGTACTTC. Residues: CASSPLGLAGTSSYEQYF. This chain joins TRBV14 and TRBJ2-7, with 12 bases identical to TRBD2. The CDR3 runs 18 residues. The trim removed 4 bases at V and 0 bases at J, leaving 10 bases unmatched. Germline V gives CDR1 SGHDN, CDR2 FVKESK. The full variable domain, its missing parts supplied by reference TRBV14 and TRBJ2-7, is EAGVTQFPSHSVIEKGQTVTLRCDPISGHDNLYWYRRVMGKEIKFLLHFVKESKQDESGMPNNRFLAERTGGTYSTLKVQPAELEDSGVYFCASSPLGLAGTSSYEQYFGPGTRLTVT.

Comments on this clonotype: An end of the junction differs from the germline gene, which may be a read error. This chain joins TRBV10-3 and TRBJ2-5; TRBD2 matches 10 bases. The CDR3 loop spans 18 amino acids. Germline-derived CDR1 and CDR2 are ENHRY and SYGVKD. The CDR3 DNA is TGTGCCAGCAGTGAGGAAGCTGGGAGTCTAGCGGGAGAAGAGACCCAGTACTTC. Translated: CASSEEAGSLAGEETQYF.

The chain recombines TRBV29-1 with TRBJ1-2; 7 nucleotides match TRBD1. Losses at the gene ends were 8 bases for V and 5 bases for J; bases not matched to a gene: 8. This CDR3 has 12 amino acids. Per germline, CDR1 SQVTM and CDR2 ANQGSEA. As DNA, the CDR3 is TGCAGCTTAGTCGGGACAGCTTATGGCTACACCTTC. Its translation: CSLVGTAYGYTF.

This clonotype has a single count. This likely comes from a read error, as the CDR3 has no conserved phenylalanine or tryptophan at its end. This rearrangement joins TRBV20-1 to TRBJ2-7; the D gene is possibly TRBD1 (6 bases). The CDR3 extends over 11 amino acids. The germline V gene has CDR1 DFQATT and CDR2 SNEGSKA (reference sequence). V gave up 5 bases and J gave up 2 bases, with 7 bases separating them. CDR3 bases: TGCAGTGCTCGGGACACCTACGAGCAGTACCTC. Protein: CSARDTYEQYL.

The table lists this clonotype with many counts. The rearrangement links TRBV6-6 to TRBJ1-5, with D unresolved. Trimming took 2 bases from V and 0 from J, leaving 5 bases between them. CDR3 size: 14 residues. The germline CDR1 and CDR2 sequences are MNHNY and SVGAGI (reference sequence). The CDR3 loop reads CASSYEGSNQPQHF. CDR3 in DNA: TGTGCCAGCAGTTACGAGGGTAGCAATCAGCCCCAGCATTTT.

V gene TRBV19 combines with J gene TRBJ2-3, with a tentative D call TRBD2 (6 bases). The germline V and J ends were trimmed by 5 bases and 4 bases, with 19 bases remaining between them. In germline, CDR1 is LNHDA, CDR2 SQIVND (reference sequence). The CDR3 consists of 16 residues. The CDR3 sequence: CASSQEGLVAADTQYF. For the CDR3, the DNA is TGTGCCAGTAGTCAAGAAGGACTTGTAGCGGCAGATACGCAGTATTTT.

The V gene is TRBV29-1, the J gene TRBJ1-1, with TRBD1 matching 7 bases. With 8 bases clipped from V and 4 bases from J, the junction kept 13 bases outside the gene matches. Germline V lookup: CDR1 SQVTM, CDR2 ANQGSEA. The CDR3 totals 14 residues. The chain's CDR3 is CSPRYSTGPTEAFF. The CDR3 coding sequence is TGCAGCCCACGATACTCGACAGGGCCCACTGAAGCTTTCTTT.

V gene TRBV2 combines with J gene TRBJ2-6; D may correspond to TRBD1 or TRBD2 (5 bases each). CDR3 length equals 20 residues. Trimming pared 5 bases from V and 0 bases from J, leaving 23 bases between. Germline V gives CDR1 SNHLY, CDR2 FYNNEI. As DNA, the CDR3 is TGTGCCAGCAGTCACGCCGGGACCAAGTCCTTCTTCTCTGGGGCCAACGTCCTGACTTTC. Translated, it gives CASSHAGTKSFFSGANVLTF.

A single count supports this clonotype. The chain employs TRBV2 and TRBJ2-2; D not resolved. This CDR3 is 9 amino acids long. CDR1 SNHLY and CDR2 FYNNEI come from the germline V gene. Trimming pared 8 bases from V and 9 bases from J, leaving 4 bases between. Here the CDR3 DNA reads TGTGCCAGCTGTAGGGAGCTGTTTTTT. Protein product: CASCRELFF. The variable domain in full, completed from reference TRBV2 and TRBJ2-2, reads EPEVTQTPSHQVTQMGQEVILRCVPISNHLYFYWYRQILGQKVEFLVSFYNNEISEKSEIFDDQFSVERPDGSNFTLKIRSTKLEDSAMYFCASCRELFFGEGSRLTVL.

This clonotype was counted many times. The chain combines TRBV2 with TRBJ2-7; possible D gene TRBD2, 6 bases. The germline V gene encodes CDR1 SNHLY and CDR2 FYNNEI. V lost 4 bases and J 5 bases, leaving 9 bases between the germline ends. This CDR3 has 12 residues. CDR3 sequence reads: CASSGGEDEQYF. The CDR3 DNA follows: TGTGCCAGCAGTGGAGGGGAGGACGAGCAGTACTTC.

This clonotype was detected only a few times. V is TRBV29-1 and J is TRBJ2-5, with D perhaps TRBD2 (7 bases). This CDR3 comprises 15 residues. Germline V gene lookup returns CDR1 SQVTM and CDR2 ANQGSEA. The ends were cut back, 7 bases at V and 2 bases at J, with 20 bases in the middle. The chain's CDR3 is CSAWRAGAIQETQYF. In nucleotides, the CDR3 is TGCAGCGCCTGGCGGGCGGGGGCTATACAAGAGACCCAGTACTTC.

This clonotype showed up just a few times. The rearrangement uses TRBV5-4 and TRBJ2-5, with a tentative D call TRBD1 (7 bases). The CDR3 is 15 residues long. Germline V gene sequence: CDR1 SGHNT, CDR2 YYREEE (reference sequence). V dropped 4 bases and J dropped 2 bases, with 15 bases sitting between them. For the CDR3, the DNA is TGTGCCAGCAGCCAGGGGGGACAGACACAAGAGACCCAGTACTTC. This sequence encodes CASSQGGQTQETQYF.